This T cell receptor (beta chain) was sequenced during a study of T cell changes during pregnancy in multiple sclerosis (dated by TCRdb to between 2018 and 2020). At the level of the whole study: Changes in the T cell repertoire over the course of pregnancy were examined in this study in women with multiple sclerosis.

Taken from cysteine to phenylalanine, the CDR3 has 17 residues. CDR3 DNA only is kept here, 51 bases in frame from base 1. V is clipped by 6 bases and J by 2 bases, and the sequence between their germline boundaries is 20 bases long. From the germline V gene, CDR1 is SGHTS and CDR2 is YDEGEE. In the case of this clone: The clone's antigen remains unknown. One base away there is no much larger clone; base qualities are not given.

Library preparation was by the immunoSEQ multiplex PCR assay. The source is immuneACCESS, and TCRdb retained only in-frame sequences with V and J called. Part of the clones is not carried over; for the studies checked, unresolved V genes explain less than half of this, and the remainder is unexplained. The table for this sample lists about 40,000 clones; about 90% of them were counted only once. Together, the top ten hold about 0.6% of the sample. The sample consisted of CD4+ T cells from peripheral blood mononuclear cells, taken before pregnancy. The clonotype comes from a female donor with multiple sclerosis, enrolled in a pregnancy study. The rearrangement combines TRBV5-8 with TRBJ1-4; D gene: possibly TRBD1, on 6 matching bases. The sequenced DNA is TGTGCCAGCATGATCCTCGGGGGGCTTGGGACTAATGAAAAACTGTTTTTT. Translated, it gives CASMILGGLGTNEKLFF.